This T cell receptor (beta chain) was sequenced during a study of T cell repertoires in cytomegalovirus infection. TCRdb reprocessed the reads via MiXCR and lists one record per CDR3 protein. The sample includes hundreds of thousands of distinct CDR3 sequences, about a sixth seen only once; the top ten take 12%. The sample consisted of PBMCs. The receptor's source is a human donor in good health (CMV status not recorded). Some clones in this sample may be carry-over from other donors' samples.

The CDR3 coding sequence is TGTGCCAGCAGCTTAGGTCGACAGGGGTCGGGTCAGCCCCAGCATTTT. Translating it yields CASSLGRQGSGQPQHF. The chain links TRBV7-2 to TRBJ1-5; the match to TRBD1 covers 8 bases. This CDR3 has 16 residues. The J segment lost 6 bases and the V segment lost 1 base, leaving 8 bases of the junction unmatched. Germline V gene lookup returns CDR1 SGHTA and CDR2 FQGNSA.